What follows are 27 T cell receptor beta chains derived from one specimen sequenced in a study of T cells in Graves' hyperthyroidism and ophthalmopathy. The source material, RNA transcripts, was used to amplify TCR beta CDR3 regions. TCR CDR3 underwent first-round RT-PCR with the HTBI primer set. TCRdb re-derived calls from the multiplex PCR reads in MiXCR, one entry per CDR3 protein. The table lists roughly 700,000 distinct CDR3 sequences, 17% of them singletons, with less than 20% in the top ten. Sequences were obtained from blood. The receptors here all came from a man aged 45-65 years with Graves' hyperthyroidism.

There are many counts of this clonotype. Written as DNA, the CDR3 is TGTGCCAGCACCCAGGTGACAGGAGAAAATCAGCCCCAGCATTTT. This translates into CASTQVTGENQPQHF. This rearrangement joins TRBV6-1 to TRBJ1-5, with D possibly TRBD1 on 6 matching bases. The CDR3 runs to 15 residues. Germline V gene sequence: CDR1 MNHNS, CDR2 SASEGT. V lost 7 bases and J lost 4, with 17 bases in between.

Only a few counts were recorded for this clonotype. V and J are TRBV3-1 and TRBJ2-7; 12 bases map to TRBD2. Germline loops: CDR1 LGHDT, CDR2 YNNKEL (reference sequence). With 4 bases clipped from V and 3 bases from J, the junction kept 4 bases outside the gene matches. The CDR3 is 15 amino acids. CDR3 region: CASSRRLAGDYEQYF. In DNA, the CDR3 is TGTGCCAGCAGCCGCCGACTAGCGGGAGACTACGAGCAGTACTTC.

The V gene is TRBV18, the J gene TRBJ1-5, with no clear D. The V and J ends lost 2 bases and 8 bases respectively, with 10 bases between them. Per germline, CDR1 KGHSH and CDR2 LQKENI. This CDR3 comprises 13 residues. CDR3 DNA sequence: TGTGCCAGCTCACCAGAACGCGTAGAGCCCCAGCATTTT. This codes for CASSPERVEPQHF.

The sample holds a few counts of this clonotype. This chain uses TRBV9 with TRBJ2-2; 13 nucleotides agree with TRBD2. Germline CDR1 SGDLS, CDR2 YYNGEE. J was trimmed by 4 bases and V by 6 bases; bases with no gene match: 15. The CDR3 totals 19 residues. The DNA of the CDR3 is TGTGCCAGCACCAAAAAGGGACTAGCGGGGAGCGGACCCACCGGGGAGCTGTTTTTT. It is translated as CASTKKGLAGSGPTGELFF. The full variable domain, with the rest looked up from reference TRBV9 and TRBJ2-2, is DSGVTQTPKHLITATGQRVTLRCSPRSGDLSVYWYQQSLDQGLQFLIQYYNGEERAKGNILERFSAQQFPDLHSELNLSSLELGDSALYFCASTKKGLAGSGPTGELFFGEGSRLTVL.

This clonotype has ten or more counts. The genes are TRBV28 and TRBJ1-1; D remains ambiguous. CDR3 length: 15 residues. CDR1 is MDHEN, CDR2 SYDVKM, per germline. Trimming took off 5 bases at V and 6 bases at J, with 19 bases between the two ends. CDR3: CASSPIQRSSPEAFF. As DNA, the CDR3 is TGTGCCAGCAGTCCGATACAGCGTTCCTCGCCTGAAGCTTTCTTT.

Notes on this clonotype: This clone may be a read error of a much larger clone one base away. The chain joins TRBV12-3 or TRBV12-4 to TRBJ1-1; D unresolved. This CDR3 has 13 residues. CDR3 amino acids: CASSAGTNTGAFF. The CDR3 nucleotides are TGTGCCAGCAGTGCGGGAACGAACACTGGAGCTTTCTTT.

This clonotype was seen at least ten times. J is TRBJ2-2 and V is TRBV27; possibly TRBD2 for D (6 bases). V was shortened by 3 bases and J by 4 bases, with 9 bases between the two germline ends. The length of the CDR3 is 14 residues. Germline CDR1 reads MNHEY; CDR2 reads SMNVEV (reference sequence). The CDR3 DNA reads TGTGCCAGCAGTTTCCGGGACTTCACCGGGGAGCTGTTTTTT. This encodes CASSFRDFTGELFF.

The chain uses TRBV5-1 and TRBJ2-7, with unresolved D. The CDR3 is 15 amino acids. Looked up from germline, CDR1 is SGHRS and CDR2 is YFSETQ. V lost 2 bases to trimming and J lost 7 bases, with 19 bases between them. CDR3 in amino acids: CASSFSDNINGEQYF. The CDR3, as DNA: TGCGCCAGCAGCTTTAGTGACAACATAAATGGGGAGCAGTACTTC.

This clonotype appeared once. The gene calls are TRBV7-9 and TRBJ1-1, with unresolved D. With 6 bases removed from V and 1 base from J, the gap between germline ends came to 12 bases. This CDR3 has 14 residues. The germline V gene has CDR1 SEHNR and CDR2 FQNEAQ (reference sequence). The CDR3 DNA sequence: TGTGCCAGCAGGCCGCCTAGAGGGAACACTGAAGCTTTCTTT. Translation: CASRPPRGNTEAFF.

This clonotype was detected many times. The rearrangement joins TRBV28 to TRBJ2-2; possibly TRBD1 for D (6 bases). The CDR3 covers 14 residues. Germline V gene data show CDR1 as MDHEN and CDR2 as SYDVKM. The V gene lost 5 bases and the J gene lost 7 bases, with 14 bases spanning the gap. CDR3 sequence reads: CASSPTGNIGELFF. In nucleotides, the CDR3 is TGTGCCAGCAGTCCTACAGGGAATATCGGGGAGCTGTTTTTT. Together with reference TRBV28 and TRBJ2-2, the CDR3 gives the full variable domain: DVKVTQSSRYLVKRTGEKVFLECVQDMDHENMFWYRQDPGLGLRLIYFSYDVKMKEKGDIPEGYSVSREKKERFSLILESASTNQTSMYLCASSPTGNIGELFFGEGSRLTVL.

J is TRBJ1-5 and V is TRBV15; 7 bases are shared with TRBD1. Looked up from germline, CDR1 is LNHNV and CDR2 is YYDKDF (reference sequence). This CDR3 region has 14 residues. V was pared by 4 bases and J by 2 bases, with 2 bases of the junction left unmatched. CDR3 loop: CATSTGQGNQPQHF. As DNA, the CDR3 is TGTGCCACCAGCACCGGACAGGGCAATCAGCCCCAGCATTTT.

This chain joins TRBV4-3 and TRBJ2-1; possibly TRBD2 for D (5 bases). CDR3 length: 18 amino acids. Trimming took off 3 bases at V and 3 bases at J, with 21 bases between the two ends. CDR1 and CDR2 (germline): LGHNA, YSLEER. The DNA for the CDR3 is TGCGCCAGCAGCCAGGATTGGACTGCCAGGTGGGGCTACAATGAGCAGTTCTTC. Translating gives CASSQDWTARWGYNEQFF.

This clonotype was observed many times. The rearrangement uses TRBV30 and TRBJ2-7; D may correspond to TRBD1 or TRBD2 (5 bases each). Trimming left V 1 base short and J 0 bases short, with 13 bases between. Germline V gene sequence: CDR1 GTSNPN, CDR2 SVGIG (reference sequence). The CDR3 contains 15 residues. CDR3 sequence: CAWSGDRTSSYEQYF. The CDR3 coding sequence is TGTGCCTGGAGTGGGGACCGCACTAGCTCCTACGAGCAGTACTTC. Combining the CDR3 with reference TRBV30 and TRBJ2-7 gives the whole variable domain SQTIHQWPATLVQPVGSPLSLECTVEGTSNPNLYWYRQAAGRGLQLLFYSVGIGQISSEVPQNLSASRPQDRQFILSSKKLLLSDSGFYLCAWSGDRTSSYEQYFGPGTRLTVT.

V is TRBV4-1 and J is TRBJ2-7; 10 bases agree with TRBD1. The trim removed 2 bases at V and 6 bases at J, leaving 13 bases unmatched. The germline V gene encodes CDR1 MGHRA and CDR2 YSYEKL. The CDR3 extends over 17 amino acids. CDR3: CASSQHPRQGAGSEQYF. The CDR3, as DNA: TGCGCCAGCAGCCAACACCCCCGACAGGGGGCCGGGTCCGAGCAGTACTTC.

This clonotype was seen a handful of times. The V call is TRBV3-1, the J call TRBJ2-4; D may correspond to TRBD1 or TRBD2 (5 bases each). V dropped 0 bases and J dropped 7 bases, with 10 bases sitting between them. CDR3 length: 14 residues. Germline V gene sequence: CDR1 LGHDT, CDR2 YNNKEL (reference sequence). This CDR3 reads CASSQEGVKNIQYF. CDR3 bases: TGTGCCAGCAGCCAAGAGGGGGTTAAGAACATTCAGTACTTC.

This rearrangement joins TRBV7-3 to TRBJ1-1; D may be TRBD1 (5 bases). V was trimmed by 2 bases and J by 7 bases, leaving 11 bases between them. CDR3 length equals 13 residues. Germline CDR1 SGHTA, CDR2 FQGTGA. CDR3 sequence: CASSLERGNEAFF. The CDR3 DNA reads as TGTGCCAGCAGCTTAGAGAGGGGTAATGAAGCTTTCTTT.

The table lists this clonotype with many counts. The gene calls are TRBV11-2 and TRBJ2-1; no clear D. From germline, CDR1 is SGHAT and CDR2 FQNNGV. The CDR3 contains 12 residues. Trimming removed 5 bases at V and 5 bases at J, with 7 bases between. The CDR3, as DNA: TGTGCCAGCAGCCGAAGCGACAATGAGCAGTTCTTC. It translates to CASSRSDNEQFF.

This clonotype has a count of ten or more. This rearrangement joins TRBV15 to TRBJ1-5; 10 bases map to TRBD1. The J segment lost 7 bases and the V segment lost 2 bases, leaving 5 bases of the junction unmatched. CDR1 and CDR2 (germline): LNHNV, YYDKDF (reference sequence). The CDR3 sequence is 15 residues long. The CDR3 region has the DNA TGTGCCACCAGCAGACGACAGGGGGCTGGACAGCCCCAGCATTTT. Its protein product is CATSRRQGAGQPQHF.

This clonotype was recorded at least ten times. J is TRBJ2-7 and V is TRBV24-1; 8 nucleotides match TRBD1. Germline loops: CDR1 KGHDR, CDR2 SFDVKD. The V gene end was trimmed by 7 bases and the J gene end by 5 bases; junction bases not matched to a gene: 12. This CDR3 has 15 residues. CDR3 sequence (DNA): TGTGCCACCAGCCCGAGGACAGGGTTGGTCGACGAGCAGTACTTC. Amino acids: CATSPRTGLVDEQYF.

CDR3 DNA sequence: TGTGCCAGCAGCGTAGGTAGTCCAGGGTTGAGCTCCTACGAGCAGTACTTC. Translated, it gives CASSVGSPGLSSYEQYF. The chain couples TRBV9 to TRBJ2-7, with a tentative D call TRBD1 (5 bases). V lost 0 bases to trimming and J lost 0 bases, with 16 bases between them. The CDR3 covers 17 residues. The germline gives CDR1 SGDLS, CDR2 YYNGEE.

This clonotype has only a few counts. The rearrangement links TRBV4-2 to TRBJ2-7; D is uncertain. Germline CDR1 reads LGHNA; CDR2 reads YNFKEQ. The CDR3 covers 12 residues. The V and J ends lost 4 bases and 7 bases respectively, with 11 bases between them. The CDR3 DNA reads as TGTGCCAGCAGCCTCACACCCGGGGAGCAGTACTTC. Translated: CASSLTPGEQYF.

This clonotype appeared many times. The chain recombines TRBV10-3 with TRBJ1-1; 7 bases are shared with TRBD1. The germline V gene has CDR1 ENHRY and CDR2 SYGVKD. The trim removed 6 bases at V and 2 bases at J, leaving 6 bases unmatched. The CDR3 is 14 residues long. Here the CDR3 reads CAISLQGINTEAFF. DNA of the CDR3: TGTGCCATCAGCCTACAGGGGATCAACACTGAAGCTTTCTTT.

This clonotype was observed at least ten times. The chain combines TRBV27 with TRBJ2-7; D tentatively fits TRBD1 or TRBD2 (5 bases each). Trimming cost V 8 bases and J 4 bases, with 18 bases left between them. Germline-derived CDR1 and CDR2 are MNHEY and SMNVEV (reference sequence). This CDR3 contains 14 residues. In DNA form, the CDR3 reads TGTGCCAGCTACCGGGACGGGTCTCGTTACGAGCAGTACTTC. This gives the protein CASYRDGSRYEQYF.

The chain is built from TRBV5-4 and TRBJ2-7, with 10 bases lining up with TRBD2. This CDR3 comprises 16 residues. Germline CDR1 SGHNT, CDR2 YYREEE (reference sequence). Losses at the gene ends were 0 bases for V and 0 bases for J; bases not matched to a gene: 3. As DNA, the CDR3 is TGTGCCAGCAGCTTGGGGCTAGCGGGGGACTCCTACGAGCAGTACTTC. Its translation: CASSLGLAGDSYEQYF. Looking up the rest from reference TRBV5-4 and TRBJ2-7 gives the full variable domain: ETGVTQSPTHLIKTRGQQVTLRCSSQSGHNTVSWYQQALGQGPQFIFQYYREEENGRGNFPPRFSGLQFPNYSSELNVNALELDDSALYLCASSLGLAGDSYEQYFGPGTRLTVT.

V is TRBV9 and J is TRBJ2-1, with no clear D. Germline V gene lookup returns CDR1 SGDLS and CDR2 YYNGEE. Trimming removed 0 bases from V and 0 bases from J, with 7 bases in between. The CDR3 is made up of 15 amino acids. The CDR3 region has the DNA TGTGCCAGCAGCGTAGAGAGTAGCTCCTACAATGAGCAGTTCTTC. Protein sequence: CASSVESSSYNEQFF.

This clonotype was found many times. The chain is built from TRBV29-1 and TRBJ2-3; D is possibly TRBD2 (6 bases). CDR1 is SQVTM and CDR2 is ANQGSEA in the germline V gene. The CDR3 runs to 14 residues. Deletions cut 4 bases from V and 2 bases from J, with 13 bases between. CDR3 region: CSVAISGYTDTQYF. CDR3 nucleotides: TGCAGCGTTGCTATTAGCGGATACACAGATACGCAGTATTTT.

This clonotype was counted between two and nine times. One end of the junction does not line up with germline, which may come from a read error. The rearrangement joins TRBV7-9 to TRBJ2-1; TRBD2 matches at 9 bases. Germline V gives CDR1 SEHNR, CDR2 FQNEAQ (reference sequence). CDR3 length equals 16 residues. The CDR3 loop is CASSFSGTSPTYEQSF. The CDR3 coding sequence is TGTGCCAGCAGCTTCTCCGGGACTAGCCCTACTTATGAGCAGTCCTTC.